This TCR beta chain was observed in a study of patients and donors after allogeneic stem cell transplantation. TCRdb ran MiXCR on the RT-PCR reads and lists one entry per CDR3 protein. The sample lists about a million distinct CDR3 sequences, over 15% occurring once. Germline CDR1 is LNHNV and CDR2 is YYDKDF (reference sequence). The CDR3 spans 15 residues. V was clipped by 0 bases and J by 3 bases, with 12 bases between them. This clonotype has a handful of counts. The TCR comes from a human donor who was either an allogeneic HSCT recipient or a stem cell or donor lymphocyte infusion donor (not recorded which). It is not recorded whose cells these are; they may come from a transplant donor. Sequenced input: blood, either unsorted or a sorted T cell fraction (not recorded which). The J gene is TRBJ2-7, the V gene TRBV15; a weak D match, TRBD2 (6 bases). CDR3 bases: TGTGCCACCAGCAGAGATCCCGGGAGTCTCTACGAGCAGTACTTC. Translated: CATSRDPGSLYEQYF.